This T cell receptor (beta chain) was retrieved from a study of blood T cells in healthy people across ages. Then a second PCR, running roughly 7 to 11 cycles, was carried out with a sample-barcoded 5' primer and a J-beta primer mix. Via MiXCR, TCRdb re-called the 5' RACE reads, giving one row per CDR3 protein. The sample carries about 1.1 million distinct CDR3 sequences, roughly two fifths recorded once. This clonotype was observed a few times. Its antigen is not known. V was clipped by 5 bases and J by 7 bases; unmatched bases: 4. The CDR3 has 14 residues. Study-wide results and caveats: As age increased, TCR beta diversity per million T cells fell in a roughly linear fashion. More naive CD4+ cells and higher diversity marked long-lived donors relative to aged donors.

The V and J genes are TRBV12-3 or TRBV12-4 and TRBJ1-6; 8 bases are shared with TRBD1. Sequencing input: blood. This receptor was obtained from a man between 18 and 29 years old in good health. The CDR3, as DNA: TGTGCCAGCAGTACCGACAGGGGAAATTCACCCCTCCACTTT. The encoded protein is CASSTDRGNSPLHF.